The present T cell receptor beta chain was sequenced within a study of beta chain features in type 1 diabetes (dated by TCRdb to 2017 to 2018). General notes on the study: Patients and healthy donors did not differ in mean age, gender distribution, total cell number or subset yield. A total of 107,917,701 sorted cells were examined across all samples, and the number of cells per subset was strongly correlated with RNA yield. In the study, TCRB repertoires of sorted circulating CD4+ T cell subsets from recently diagnosed type 1 diabetes patients were compared with those of matched healthy donors. Regulatory and stem cell-like memory subsets were isolated from only 8 patients and about eight healthy donors, whereas naive and central memory subsets came from all 28 donors. Overall study outcomes, separate from this receptor: Because small numbers of individuals were included in the HLA sub-analyses, any influence of HLA type on TCRB rearrangement was left unresolved. At VDJ recombination sites, patients with type 1 diabetes made fewer insertions and deleted more nucleotides, a pattern implying thymic rearrangement abnormalities. Because cDNA was sequenced instead of genomic DNA, activated cells with high expression could be over-represented, although the groups did not differ in activation or CD3 levels. PCR may preferentially amplify shorter templates, but because patient and control samples were amplified and corrected together, any resulting skew would affect both groups equally. Naive, central memory and regulatory TCRB repertoires appeared to be more alike among patients than among healthy donors. A moderate but significant shortening of TCRB CDR3 length was observed in type 1 diabetes patients in all four CD4+ subsets.

The entire amount of isolated RNA was reverse transcribed using the High Capacity cDNA Reverse Transcription Kit, so the sequenced TCRB transcripts were expressed ones. Deep immunoSEQ sequencing was performed on naive, central memory and regulatory T cell samples, with an average of roughly 3.5 million total reads per sample. After sorted cells were lysed in RLT buffer, RNA was extracted with DNase-treated RNeasy Micro or Mini kits, with the choice depending on cell number. Each cell subset was processed on its own to prevent cross-contamination, while patient and healthy donor samples were processed together. The immunoSEQ multiplex PCR was used to amplify TCRB sequences from cDNA, generating 87-bp fragments that spanned the CDR3 region. Sequencing of the amplicons was done on the Illumina HiSeq platform. The authors processed their data as follows. Synthetic template baselines were used to correct PCR bias computationally, reads within Hamming distance 2 were collapsed, and singletons that could not be merged were discarded. By aligning reads against IMGT, V, D and J genes, CDR3 length, and insertions or deletions at six rearrangement sites were assigned. Within each subset, clonotype counts were normalized to sorted cell number, after which true diversity and Gini coefficients were computed with the tcR R package. The overlap coefficient, calculated on TCRB nucleotide sequences, was used to quantify repertoire sharing. Out-of-frame TCRB sequences from naive cells were analyzed to stand in for the pre-selection repertoire. The table comes from immuneACCESS by way of TCRdb, which keeps in-frame sequences with V and J called. Part of the clones is missing from these tables; in studies checked, under half for an unresolved V gene and the rest for unknown reasons. The D gene and trimming were derived from the DNA, and the V and J assignments and clone size from that table. For this sample the table gives under 400,000 clones, of which over 9.5% were detected only once. The top ten constitute 0.0095% to 0.013% of the sample.

Including cysteine and phenylalanine, the CDR3 has 14 amino acids. Solely the CDR3 DNA is kept, with 42 bases framed from the first base. CDR1 is given as KGHSH and CDR2 as LQKENI, both from the germline V gene. The V and J ends are trimmed by 2 bases and 2 bases, leaving 9 bases between them. A word on this clone: Its target antigen remains unknown. Base qualities are not recorded, but no much larger clone differs from it by a single base.

From each donor, a single peripheral blood sample of approximately 110 mL on average was drawn into heparinised tubes. Naive, central memory, regulatory and stem cell-like memory CD4+ T cells were sorted on a BD FACSAria II using a panel including CD45RO, CCR7, CD25, CD127, CD95 and CD27. Every sorted population had a purity above 95%. PBMCs were isolated right away by Lymphoprep density gradient centrifugation and were stained directly, without culture. So that batch effects would be minimized, each experiment stained and sorted samples in pairs, pairing one healthy donor with one patient. The source is a woman younger than 30 with type 1 diabetes. Specimen: naive CD4+ T cells from blood. The cell subset or site tag for this specimen amounts to: true naive CD4+ T cells. Recombination joined TRBV18 with TRBJ2-5; TRBD1 is possibly the D segment (5 matching bases). The base sequence is TGTGCCAGCTCACCAACACAGGAGCAAGAGACCCAGTACTTC. This encodes CASSPTQEQETQYF.